This T cell receptor (beta chain) emerged from a study of CD8 T cell repertoires and HIV-1 epitope variants. Across the whole study: Separate wells received one of Twenty-five Gag or Nef variant peptides.

Some clones are missing from TCRdb's copy, which holds only in-frame ones; the method was immunoSEQ multiplex PCR. Of 4,500 to 6,500 clones listed, 65% were seen once; the top ten hold around two fifths. This clone was found a few times. Antigen unknown. CDR1 is LNHDA and CDR2 is SQIVND in the germline V gene (reference sequence). The V end was cut by 9 bases, the J end by 8 bases, with 14 bases between. The CDR3 runs 12 residues. The J gene is TRBJ2-1, the V gene TRBV19, with D possibly TRBD2 on 6 matching bases. This receptor was identified in a male donor with HIV. Input material: cultured CD8+ T cells derived from PBMCs. Written as DNA, the CDR3 is TGTGCCAGCGGCCGGGGGTTAGATGAGCAGTTCTTC. As protein: CASGRGLDEQFF.